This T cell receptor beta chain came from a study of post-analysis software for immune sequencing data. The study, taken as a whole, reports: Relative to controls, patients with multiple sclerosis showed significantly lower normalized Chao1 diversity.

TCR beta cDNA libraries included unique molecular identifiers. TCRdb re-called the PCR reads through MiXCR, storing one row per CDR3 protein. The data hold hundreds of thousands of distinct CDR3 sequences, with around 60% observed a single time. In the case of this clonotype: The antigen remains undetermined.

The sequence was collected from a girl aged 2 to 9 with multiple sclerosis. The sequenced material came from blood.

CDR3 in amino acids: CASSQDSSGGKVDTQYF. CDR3 nucleotides: TGTGCCAGCAGCCAAGATAGTAGCGGGGGCAAGGTAGATACGCAGTATTTT. The chain couples TRBV4-2 to TRBJ2-3; 9 positions agree with TRBD2. The length of the CDR3 is 17 residues. The V and J ends lost 0 bases and 5 bases, in that order; junction bases with no gene match: 9. Germline CDR1 reads LGHNA; CDR2 reads YNFKEQ.